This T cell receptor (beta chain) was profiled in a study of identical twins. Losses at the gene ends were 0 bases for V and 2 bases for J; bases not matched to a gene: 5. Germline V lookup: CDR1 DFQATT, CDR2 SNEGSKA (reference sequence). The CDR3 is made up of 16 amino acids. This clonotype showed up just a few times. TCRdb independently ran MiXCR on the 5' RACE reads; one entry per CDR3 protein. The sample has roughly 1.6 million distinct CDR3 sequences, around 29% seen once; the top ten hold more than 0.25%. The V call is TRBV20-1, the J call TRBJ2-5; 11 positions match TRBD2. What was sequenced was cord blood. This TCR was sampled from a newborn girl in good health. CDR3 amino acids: CSARDLGLAAQETQYF. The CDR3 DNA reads TGCAGTGCTAGAGACCTGGGACTAGCGGCTCAAGAGACCCAGTACTTC.